The 5 T cell receptor beta chains given below trace back to one sample, sequenced in a study of molecular identifiers for immune sequencing clone quantification. MiXCR, run by TCRdb on the PCR reads, gives a single entry per CDR3 protein. The sample consists of some 650,000 distinct CDR3 sequences, about 20% of them appearing once. Sequenced material: naive CD8+ T cells from blood, with Jurkat cell RNA spiked in. Subset reported: FACS-sorted CD8+CD4-CCR7+CD45RA+ naive T cells. The receptors stem from a human donor in good health. Some libraries in this study had Jurkat cell RNA spiked in.

The count of this clonotype is one. A much larger clone differs from this one at a single base, so this may be a read error. V is TRBV5-8 and J is TRBJ2-1; D uncertain. Germline CDR1 is SGHTS and CDR2 is YDEGEE. Trimming took off 0 bases at V and 14 bases at J, with 15 bases between the two ends. This CDR3 is built from 13 residues. In DNA, the CDR3 is TGTGCCAGCAGCTTGGTAGTCGGCGCCCGAGAGTTCTTC. Amino acid sequence: CASSLVVGAREFF.

In the case of this clonotype: One junction end disagrees with the germline gene, perhaps due to a read error. The chain recombines TRBV13 with TRBJ2-6; D possibly corresponds to TRBD1 (5 bases). Per the germline V gene, CDR1 is PRHDT and CDR2 is FYEKMQ (reference sequence). This CDR3 region has 15 residues. For the CDR3, the DNA is TGTGCCAGCAGCTTAGGCGCCTCTGGGGCCAACATCCTGACTTTC. It encodes CASSLGASGANILTF.

V usage is TRBV28 and J usage is TRBJ2-7; the D gene is possibly TRBD1 (5 bases). The ends were cut back, 6 bases at V and 6 bases at J, with 9 bases in the middle. CDR1 is MDHEN and CDR2 is SYDVKM in the germline V gene. This CDR3 contains 11 residues. The CDR3 DNA is TGTGCCAGCAGGACACAGGTCGAGCAGTACTTC. Its protein is CASRTQVEQYF.

This clonotype was found a few times. A read error may explain this, as a much larger clone is one base away. The chain couples TRBV7-2 to TRBJ2-3, with D possibly being TRBD1 (5 bases). The CDR3 extends over 15 amino acids. The germline V gene has CDR1 SGHTA and CDR2 FQGNSA. CDR3 sequence (DNA): TGTGCCAGCAGCTTAGTCTTAACGTCGACAGATACGCGGTATTTT. It is translated as CASSLVLTSTDTRYF.

This clonotype was recorded a few times. This chain links TRBV28 with TRBJ2-3, with a possible D match to TRBD2 (5 bases). This CDR3 is built from 15 residues. Germline V gene sequence: CDR1 MDHEN, CDR2 SYDVKM. V gave up 4 bases and J gave up 3 bases, with 14 bases separating them. The CDR3 loop reads CASSSGEGGTDTQYF. The CDR3 nucleotides are TGTGCCAGCAGTTCCGGCGAGGGTGGGACAGATACGCAGTATTTT.